The source of this T cell receptor (beta chain) is a study of neurological immune-mediated disorders. TCRdb used MiXCR to reprocess the 5' RACE reads, holding one entry per CDR3 protein. This table has roughly 45,000 distinct CDR3 sequences, roughly 14% appearing once. Germline CDR1 is SGHDT and CDR2 is YYEEEE. Losses at the gene ends were 0 bases for V and 8 bases for J; bases not matched to a gene: 5. The CDR3 sequence is 14 residues long. Findings of the study overall: No expanded-clone CDR3 amino acid sequence recurred across subjects, suggesting private TCR-beta repertoires.

Indicated time point: longitudinal time-point 3. This clonotype was seen at least ten times. Its target is unknown. The sequence came from a man younger than 40 in good health. This chain joins TRBV5-6 and TRBJ2-1; 7 positions agree with TRBD2. The specimen was PBMCs. The CDR3 spells CASSLGGSAHEQFF. In DNA form, the CDR3 reads TGTGCCAGCAGCTTGGGCGGGAGTGCGCATGAGCAGTTCTTC.